This T cell receptor (beta chain) originates from a study of blood T cell repertoires in COVID-19. Study summary: The samples span acute and convalescent COVID-19 from the United States, Italy and Spain. The cDNA or gDNA used as material had been derived from T cells, B-cell-depleted T cells, or PBMCs.

In the original workflow: Amplification from reference gene primers served as the basis for estimated nucleated cell counts. Sequencing was performed with immunoSEQ multiplex PCR; in TCRdb, only in-frame clones are kept and a portion is missing. V and J calls and clone size are given by that table; D and trimming were obtained from the DNA. The sample yields approximately 210,000 clones, around four fifths seen once. There are 15 residues in the CDR3. The trim removed 2 bases at V and 8 bases at J, leaving 6 bases unmatched. Germline V gene sequence: CDR1 MNHEY, CDR2 SVGAGI. This clone was seen only once.

The TCR comes from an older woman with active or convalescent COVID-19. The chain employs TRBV6-5 and TRBJ1-2, with 12 nucleotides matching TRBD1. Specimen: peripheral blood. In DNA, the CDR3 is TGTGCCAGCAGTTACGGGACAGGGGGCGCATGGGGCTACACCTTC. It encodes CASSYGTGGAWGYTF.